This is a list of T cell receptor beta chains from one sample in a study of cytomegalovirus exposure and HLA in healthy donors. Measured with immunoSEQ multiplex PCR; TCRdb has only the in-frame clones, and not every one. This repertoire shows 75,000 to 80,000 clones, roughly 75% found once; its top ten account for 0.85% to 1.3%. Sequencing was performed on PBMCs. These receptors were obtained from a male donor in good health and CMV-seronegative. CDR3s include the opening cysteine and the closing phenylalanine or tryptophan. D genes are given only for firm matches. Part of the rows lack a size; the others show once, few, many or a class for expanded clones.

TRBJ2-5	TRBD1	TRBV5-1	-	CASSLYRDSKYQETQYF	TGCGCCAGCAGCTTGTACCGGGACAGCAAGTACCAAGAGACCCAGTACTTC
TRBJ2-1	TRBD2	TRBV5-6	few	CASSLGLAAHNEQFF	TGTGCCAGCAGCCTCGGACTAGCGGCCCACAATGAGCAGTTCTTC
TRBJ1-2	TRBD1	TRBV2	-	CASTLGQGARGYTF	TGTGCCAGCACCCTAGGACAGGGGGCGAGGGGCTACACCTTC
TRBJ1-1	-	TRBV4-3	-	CASTLGQGNTEAFF	TGCGCCAGCACCCTAGGTCAGGGGAACACTGAAGCTTTCTTT
TRBJ1-2	-	TRBV13	-	CASSPLNTGLGGYTF	TGTGCCAGCAGCCCATTAAATACAGGTCTCGGTGGCTACACCTTC
TRBJ1-5	TRBD1	TRBV5-1	-	CASSWGTGDQPQHF	TGCGCCAGCAGCTGGGGGACAGGGGATCAGCCCCAGCATTTT
TRBJ1-1	TRBD1	TRBV4-3	-	CASSHDDRGDTEAFF	TGCGCCAGCAGCCACGATGACAGGGGTGACACTGAAGCTTTCTTT
TRBJ2-3	TRBD2	TRBV11-2	-	CASSLGGGGTDTQYF	TGTGCCAGCAGCTTAGGCGGGGGAGGCACAGATACGCAGTATTTT
TRBJ2-5	-	TRBV4-3	-	CASSPGLPESGETQYF	TGCGCCAGCAGTCCGGGACTCCCCGAGAGTGGGGAGACCCAGTACTTC
TRBJ2-1	-	TRBV2	-	CASSGQASSYNEQFF	TGTGCCAGCAGTGGACAGGCGAGCTCCTACAATGAGCAGTTCTTC
TRBJ1-1	-	TRBV19	-	CASINHNTEAFF	TGTGCCAGTATCAATCATAACACTGAAGCTTTCTTT
TRBJ2-7	TRBD2	TRBV27	-	CASSLLGGGRQGYEQYF	TGTGCCAGCAGTTTATTGGGCGGGGGACGGCAGGGCTACGAGCAGTACTTC
TRBJ2-5	-	TRBV6-5	-	CASKSDREEAQYF	TGTGCCAGCAAATCGGATCGTGAGGAGGCCCAGTACTTC
TRBJ2-5	-	TRBV4-2	-	CASSQSGAAYQETQYF	TGTGCCAGCAGCCAGTCCGGCGCAGCGTACCAAGAGACCCAGTACTTC
TRBJ1-1	TRBD1	TRBV6-5	-	CASSYRDRAWGEAFF	TGTGCCAGCAGTTATAGGGACAGGGCGTGGGGTGAAGCTTTCTTT
TRBJ2-1	TRBD2	TRBV30	-	CAWSSLASSYNEQFF	TGTGCCTGGAGTTCACTAGCGAGCTCCTACAATGAGCAGTTCTTC
TRBJ2-7	-	TRBV11-2	-	CASSRLQGSYEQYF	TGTGCCAGCAGCCGGCTACAGGGTTCCTACGAGCAGTACTTC
TRBJ2-2	-	TRBV5-3	-	CATAGITGELFF	TGTGCCACAGCGGGTATCACCGGGGAGCTGTTTTTT